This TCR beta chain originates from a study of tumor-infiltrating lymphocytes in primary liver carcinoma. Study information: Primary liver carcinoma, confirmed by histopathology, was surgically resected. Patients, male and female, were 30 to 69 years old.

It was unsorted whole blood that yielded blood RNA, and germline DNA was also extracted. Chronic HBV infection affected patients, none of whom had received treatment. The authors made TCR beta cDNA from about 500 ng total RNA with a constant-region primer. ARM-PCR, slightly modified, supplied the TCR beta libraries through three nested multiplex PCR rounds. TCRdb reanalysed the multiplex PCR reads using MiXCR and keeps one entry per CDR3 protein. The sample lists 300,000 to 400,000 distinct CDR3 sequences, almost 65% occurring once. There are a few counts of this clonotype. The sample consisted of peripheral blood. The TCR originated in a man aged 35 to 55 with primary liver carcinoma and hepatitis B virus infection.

The CDR3 is CASSVGADEQYF. CDR3 in DNA: TGTGCCAGCAGCGTGGGGGCGGACGAGCAGTACTTC. The V and J genes are TRBV6-6 and TRBJ2-7, with a tentative D call TRBD1 (6 bases). CDR1 is MNHNY, CDR2 SVGAGI, per germline (reference sequence). Trimming stripped 6 bases from V and 5 bases from J, with 11 bases between. The CDR3 is made up of 12 amino acids.